These T cell receptor beta chains were read from a single sample in a study of T-cell memory formation after mild COVID-19. TCRdb reanalysed the 5' RACE reads using MiXCR and keeps one entry per CDR3 protein. The sample has nearly 250,000 distinct CDR3 sequences, 15% seen once. The specimen was PBMCs or a T cell subset sorted from them (not recorded which). The receptors were gathered from an adult woman who had mild COVID-19 (a few samples of this study predate the infection). Cell type and time point are not known. CDR3s include the opening cysteine and the closing phenylalanine or tryptophan. The D gene is left open where the match is weak. Where a row states a size, it is once, few, many or the class of an expanded clone; other rows omit it.

many	TRBV4-3	TRBJ2-5	.	CASSLQGAGLRETQYF	TGCGCCAGCAGCCTACAAGGGGCGGGACTGCGGGAGACCCAGTACTTC
.	TRBV18	TRBJ1-2	TRBD1	CASSPATGGSYGYTF	TGTGCCAGCTCACCCGCGACAGGGGGGAGCTATGGCTATACCTTC
.	TRBV19	TRBJ1-3	.	CASSTTGNTIYF	TGTGCCAGTAGTACTACTGGGAACACCATATATTTT
many	TRBV6-6	TRBJ1-1	.	CASSFEGDTEAFF	TGTGCCAGCAGTTTTGAGGGGGACACTGAAGCTTTCTTT
.	TRBV7-2	TRBJ1-6	.	CASSLAPGNNSPLHF	TGTGCCAGCAGCTTAGCTCCAGGGAATAATTCACCCCTCCACTTT
.	TRBV5-1	TRBJ1-2	TRBD1	CASKAILGQTYGYTF	TGCGCCAGCAAGGCAATATTGGGACAGACCTATGGCTACACCTTC
few	TRBV3-1	TRBJ1-2	.	CASSQSGDYYGYTF	TGTGCCAGCAGCCAATCCGGGGATTACTATGGCTACACCTTC
few	TRBV6-1	TRBJ2-7	.	CASSVPGRRYEQYF	TGTGCCAGCAGTGTACCCGGGAGAAGGTACGAGCAGTACTTC
many	TRBV5-1	TRBJ2-1	.	CASSLAAAGYNEQFF	TGCGCCAGCAGCTTGGCGGCGGCGGGCTACAATGAGCAGTTCTTC
.	TRBV10-3	TRBJ1-1	.	CAISEKNTEAFF	TGTGCCATCAGCGAGAAGAACACTGAAGCTTTCTTT
few	TRBV12-3/TRBV12-4	TRBJ2-1	TRBD2	CASSDTSGTLDEQFF	TGTGCCAGCAGTGATACTAGCGGGACCCTTGATGAGCAGTTCTTC
.	TRBV12-3/TRBV12-4	TRBJ1-3	.	CASSPELGLRGNTIYF	TGTGCCAGCAGTCCCGAGCTGGGCCTCAGAGGAAACACCATATATTTT
.	TRBV6-5	TRBJ1-1	.	CASSYYGRGTEAFF	TGTGCCAGCAGTTACTATGGCAGAGGGACTGAAGCTTTCTTT
few	TRBV4-2	TRBJ2-7	TRBD2	CASSLGTSELRGQYF	TGTGCCAGCAGCCTGGGGACTAGCGAATTACGAGGGCAGTACTTC
.	TRBV7-2	TRBJ1-1	.	CASSPRLQGNTEAFF	TGTGCCAGCAGCCCTAGACTTCAGGGAAACACTGAAGCTTTCTTT
few	TRBV3-1	TRBJ2-3	.	CASSQGAVSTDTQYF	TGTGCCAGCAGCCAAGGGGCGGTTAGCACAGATACGCAGTATTTT
few	TRBV5-1	TRBJ2-7	TRBD1	CASSLRQGPYEQYF	TGCGCCAGCAGCTTAAGACAGGGCCCCTACGAGCAGTACTTC
.	TRBV10-3	TRBJ1-6	TRBD1	CAVTGGWNSPLHF	TGTGCCGTCACAGGGGGCTGGAATTCACCCCTCCACTTT
few	TRBV7-3	TRBJ2-5	TRBD2	CASSLMGGETQYF	TGTGCCAGCAGCTTAATGGGGGGGGAGACCCAGTACTTC
.	TRBV12-3/TRBV12-4	TRBJ2-2	.	CASSLGGSGELFF	TGTGCCAGCAGTTTGGGCGGATCCGGGGAGCTGTTTTTT
many	TRBV2	TRBJ2-1	TRBD2	CASSYARTSGNPSYNEQFF	TGTGCCAGCAGTTATGCCCGGACTAGCGGGAACCCCTCCTACAATGAGCAGTTCTTC
.	TRBV4-2	TRBJ2-6	TRBD1	CASSQDQAGGTGANVLTF	TGTGCCAGCAGCCAAGATCAGGCAGGGGGCACTGGGGCCAACGTCCTGACTTTC
few	TRBV20-1	TRBJ1-2	TRBD1	CSARVPGTGAPGYTF	TGCAGTGCTAGAGTTCCCGGGACAGGGGCACCGGGCTACACCTTC
.	TRBV7-2	TRBJ2-3	.	CASVRDGSTDTQYF	TGTGCCAGCGTCCGGGACGGAAGCACAGATACGCAGTATTTT
few	TRBV14	TRBJ1-2	TRBD1	CASSQDMWTGTNYGYTF	TGTGCCAGCAGCCAAGATATGTGGACAGGAACTAACTATGGCTACACCTTC
few	TRBV20-1	TRBJ2-1	TRBD2	CSAYRGGAHEQFF	TGCAGTGCCTATCGGGGAGGGGCCCATGAGCAGTTCTTC
.	TRBV7-9	TRBJ2-7	.	CASSLEVTYEQYF	TGTGCCAGCAGCTTAGAGGTAACCTACGAGCAGTACTTC
.	TRBV7-2	TRBJ2-6	.	CASSSLPHSGANVLTF	TGTGCCAGCAGCTCACTCCCCCACTCTGGGGCCAACGTCCTGACTTTC
few	TRBV18	TRBJ1-2	.	CASSPGQLNYGYTF	TGTGCCAGCTCACCAGGCCAGTTGAACTATGGCTACACCTTC
.	TRBV7-2	TRBJ1-2	.	CASSTRPGSNYGYTF	TGTGCCAGCAGCACCCGCCCGGGCTCTAACTATGGCTACACCTTC
few	TRBV27	TRBJ2-3	TRBD2	CASGLAGGPRDTQYF	TGTGCCAGCGGCCTAGCGGGAGGGCCCCGTGATACGCAGTATTTT
.	TRBV4-1	TRBJ2-1	.	CASSQNGINNEQFF	TGCGCCAGCAGCCAGAACGGGATAAATAATGAGCAGTTCTTC
.	TRBV4-1	TRBJ2-1	TRBD2	CASSQVLAGSSYNEQFF	TGCGCCAGCAGCCAAGTCCTAGCGGGGAGCTCCTACAATGAGCAGTTCTTC